This TCR beta chain stems from a study of cytomegalovirus exposure and HLA in healthy donors. Findings of the study overall: In a later analysis, DRB1 alleles had the most associated TCRs; HLA-C alleles the fewest.

A multiplex PCR was run with 60 Vbeta primers and 13 Jbeta primers. Original processing methods: It was a later analysis that counted roughly 80 million unique TCR beta chains, of which some 9.9 million were shared. Generated by immunoSEQ multiplex PCR, the TCRdb table keeps only in-frame clones and is missing some. From that table come the V and J calls and clone size; the DNA was used to work out D and trimming. The sample data list 50,000 or so clones. The CDR3 has 13 residues. CDR1 is MDHEN, CDR2 SYDVKM, per germline. V lost 8 bases to trimming and J lost 2 bases; unmatched junction nucleotides: 6. With regard to this clone: Its antigen is undetermined.

This TCR was recovered from a woman aged 40 to 50 in good health and CMV-seronegative. The sample taken for sequencing was PBMCs. The rearrangement links TRBV28 to TRBJ2-7, with TRBD1 identical over 7 bases. The CDR3 reads CASGPGQTYEQYF. CDR3 coding DNA: TGTGCCAGCGGGCCGGGACAGACCTACGAGCAGTACTTC.